Only one count was recorded for the clone carrying this T cell receptor beta chain. The data derive from a study of blood T cell repertoires in COVID-19. Study-wide context: The United States, Italy and Spain were the sources of the acute and convalescent COVID-19 samples. PBMCs, B-cell-depleted T cells, or T cells provided the cDNA or gDNA that made up the material.

As originally analysed: Researchers report that nucleated cell counts were estimated from reference gene primer amplification. Profiling relied on immunoSEQ multiplex PCR, and the TCRdb table lists in-frame clones only, not all of them. V, J and clone size derive from that table, while D and trimming were established from the DNA sequence. Among tens of thousands of clones listed, 88% were seen once. Per germline, CDR1 MNHNY and CDR2 SVGAGI (reference sequence). Unmatched junction bases numbered 7, after V lost 6 bases and J lost 4 bases. The CDR3 runs 14 residues. The sequenced sample was peripheral blood. This clonotype was sampled from a woman older than 75 with acute or convalescent COVID-19. V usage is TRBV6-6 and J usage is TRBJ1-2; 8 bases map to TRBD1. The CDR3 nucleotides read TGTGCCAGCAGCCGGGGACAGGAAGCCTATGGCTACACCTTC. Translated, it gives CASSRGQEAYGYTF.